This T cell receptor beta chain appears in the sequencing data of a study of cytomegalovirus exposure and HLA in healthy donors. Turning to this clone: As yet, its antigen is unknown.

The PCR had 60 Vbeta and 13 Jbeta primers. The table came from immunoSEQ multiplex PCR; TCRdb's copy has only in-frame clones and leaves some out. The sample lists about 140,000 clones, over 65% occurring once. Study-level results: The study designated 150 to 200 TCR beta chains cytomegalovirus-associated. A later analysis linked a missense DCLRE1C variant to TCR beta V- and J-gene trimming. Most observed TCR sequences were rare, whereas some public TCRs were detected in many donors. Accurate predictions that matched the HLA-A and HLA-B alleles of most subjects were reportedly made from TCR beta sequences.

Germline values: CDR1 MGHDK, CDR2 SYGVNS. CDR3 length equals 18 residues. Losses at the gene ends were 2 bases for V and 4 bases for J; bases not matched to a gene: 12. The source material was PBMCs. The receptor's source is a female donor in good health and CMV-seropositive. V gene TRBV25-1 combines with J gene TRBJ2-5; 11 bases are shared with TRBD1. This chain's CDR3 is CASSERASGTGGTETQYF. The CDR3 DNA follows: TGTGCCAGCAGTGAACGTGCATCCGGGACAGGGGGAACAGAGACCCAGTACTTC.